The source of this T cell receptor (beta chain) is a study of post-analysis software for immune sequencing data. The CDR3 is 15 residues long. The germline V gene has CDR1 MDHEN and CDR2 SYDVKM. The V and J ends lost 4 bases and 8 bases, in that order; junction bases with no gene match: 8. A remark on this clonotype: Its antigen is not identified.

Every TCR beta cDNA library bore unique molecular identifiers. A single record per CDR3 protein comes from TCRdb applying MiXCR to the PCR reads. This sample has approximately 250,000 distinct CDR3 sequences, with about 38% found just once. Regarding the study as a whole: Roughly 5 TRBV segments occurring more often in patients than controls included TRBV5-6, TRBV5-1 and TRBV20-1.

Source material: blood. The chain couples TRBV28 to TRBJ1-2, with 12 positions matching TRBD1. The receptor's source is a girl aged 10-17 years with multiple sclerosis. CDR3 loop: CASSSRDRGQRGYTF. For the CDR3, the DNA is TGTGCCAGCAGTTCCCGGGACAGGGGGCAGAGAGGCTACACCTTC.